The next 12 T cell receptor beta chains were all read from a single sample in a study of blood T cell repertoires in COVID-19. Generated by immunoSEQ multiplex PCR, the TCRdb table keeps only in-frame clones and is missing some. Counted here are around 250,000 clones, about 89% occurring once; the ten biggest clones make up about 1.6%. The sample taken for sequencing was peripheral blood. These receptors all stem from a woman aged 60-75 years who had recovered from COVID-19.

J is TRBJ2-1 and V is TRBV5-5; D is unclear. This CDR3 has 15 amino acids. Trimming stripped 0 bases from V and 3 bases from J, with 10 bases between. Germline CDR1 and CDR2: SGHKS and YYEKEE (reference sequence). CDR3 DNA sequence: TGTGCCAGCAGCTTGGAACCGAGGAGCTACAATGAGCAGTTCTTC. Translating it yields CASSLEPRSYNEQFF.

This clone was seen only once. The chain carries TRBV7-3 and TRBJ1-5, with 7 bases aligning to TRBD1. This CDR3 is built from 15 residues. The germline CDR1 and CDR2 sequences are SGHTA and FQGTGA. V was clipped by 5 bases and J by 3 bases; unmatched bases: 7. As DNA, the CDR3 is TGTGCCAGCAGCCTCTCCGACAGGGACAATCAGCCCCAGCATTTT. Translating gives CASSLSDRDNQPQHF.

This clone was detected only a few times. DNA for the CDR3: TGTGCCAGTAGTATTGGGGGACAAGAGTTCCAAGAGACCCAGTACTTC. Translated, it gives CASSIGGQEFQETQYF. The chain is built from TRBV19 and TRBJ2-5, with D perhaps TRBD1 (6 bases). This CDR3 region has 16 residues. The V gene's germline CDR1 is LNHDA and CDR2 SQIVND (reference sequence). V was cut by 3 bases and J by 1 base, with 15 bases left in between.

The DNA of the CDR3 is TGCGCCAGCAGCCAGGTTCGAGGACTAGCGGGGACCCGGGGAGAGACCCAGTACTTC. As protein: CASSQVRGLAGTRGETQYF. The V and J genes are TRBV4-1 and TRBJ2-5, with 12 bases that match TRBD2. Germline CDR1 is MGHRA and CDR2 is YSYEKL. Trimming removed 3 bases from V and 4 bases from J; junction bases left unmatched: 15. This CDR3 spans 19 amino acids.

This chain connects TRBV6-5 to TRBJ1-3; 8 bases line up with TRBD1. J lost 4 bases, V lost 5 bases, and 7 bases had no gene match. CDR1 MNHEY and CDR2 SVGAGI come from the germline V gene. The CDR3 consists of 15 residues. The CDR3 DNA sequence: TGTGCCAGCAGTCCGCCCGGGACAGGAGGAAACACCATATATTTT. As protein: CASSPPGTGGNTIYF.

The V and J genes are TRBV6-6 and TRBJ1-5; maybe TRBD1 (5 bases). CDR3 length: 13 amino acids. Germline V gene lookup returns CDR1 MNHNY and CDR2 SVGAGI (reference sequence). V was trimmed by 6 bases and J by 7 bases, leaving 13 bases between them. CDR3 in DNA: TGTGCCAGCAGGACAGAATTGACGCAGCCCCAGCATTTT. As protein: CASRTELTQPQHF.

The chain is built from TRBV4-3 and TRBJ2-1; D is possibly TRBD2 (6 bases). CDR3 size: 18 residues. CDR1 is LGHNA, CDR2 YSLEER, per germline. The V end was cut by 4 bases, the J end by 4 bases, with 23 bases between. CDR3 nucleotides: TGCGCCAGCAGCCGATCCTCCCCCTGGGCGGGGAGGTACAATGAGCAGTTCTTC. Its protein product is CASSRSSPWAGRYNEQFF.

The chain combines TRBV29-1 with TRBJ1-5; no firm D call. V lost 7 bases and J 1 base, leaving 8 bases between the germline ends. The CDR3 spans 12 residues. In germline, CDR1 is SQVTM, CDR2 ANQGSEA. Here the CDR3 reads CSGQESNQPQHF. As DNA, the CDR3 is TGCAGCGGGCAGGAAAGCAATCAGCCCCAGCATTTT.

The gene calls are TRBV2 and TRBJ2-1; 13 nucleotides align to TRBD2. Losses at the gene ends were 6 bases for V and 8 bases for J; bases not matched to a gene: 7. This CDR3 has 15 amino acids. Germline V gene lookup returns CDR1 SNHLY and CDR2 FYNNEI. The CDR3 coding sequence is TGTGCCAGCAGGGAAACTAGCGGGGGGGCCCATGAGCAGTTCTTC. The encoded protein is CASRETSGGAHEQFF.

V gene TRBV27 combines with J gene TRBJ1-5, with D unresolved. The CDR3 is made up of 15 amino acids. V was cut by 5 bases and J by 0 bases, with 11 bases left in between. Germline V lookup: CDR1 MNHEY, CDR2 SMNVEV (reference sequence). The CDR3, as DNA: TGTGCCAGCAGTCTAAGGAGAAATAGCAATCAGCCCCAGCATTTT. As protein: CASSLRRNSNQPQHF.

This clone came up once. This rearrangement joins TRBV11-2 to TRBJ1-1, with 8 bases fitting TRBD1. CDR3 size: 18 residues. V lost 4 bases to trimming and J lost 5 bases; unmatched junction nucleotides: 18. Germline-derived CDR1 and CDR2 are SGHAT and FQNNGV. CDR3 bases: TGTGCCAGCAGCTCCCGGAGGGCAGGGGGCTCGAAAGTGACTGAAGCTTTCTTT. This gives the protein CASSSRRAGGSKVTEAFF.

V and J are TRBV9 and TRBJ2-1, with D possibly TRBD1 on 6 matching bases. The CDR3 totals 15 residues. Trimming stripped 1 base from V and 2 bases from J, with 10 bases between. From germline, CDR1 is SGDLS and CDR2 YYNGEE. The CDR3 sequence: CASSVFRDTYNEQFF. The CDR3 coding sequence is TGTGCCAGCAGCGTATTCAGGGACACCTACAATGAGCAGTTCTTC.